The text below deals with one T cell receptor (beta chain). Its cognate antigen is unknown. This sample is drawn from a study of shared clonotypes between healthy human individuals. General study results and limits: Estimated richness values were generally larger in naive subsets than in memory subsets.

Profiled with immunoSEQ multiplex PCR; TCRdb holds only in-frame clones, not every one. The sample includes about 800,000 clones, roughly 96% of them seen just once. Germline values: CDR1 SGHDT, CDR2 YYEEEE. The CDR3 length is 17 residues. V gave up 0 bases and J gave up 0 bases, with 16 bases separating them. Terminally differentiated effector memory CD45RA+ cells were left out of the naive CD8 fraction, which was CD45RO-negative and positively selected for CCR7. Sequenced: naive CD8+ T cells sorted from blood. The sequence was collected from a young man in good health. The V and J genes are TRBV5-6 and TRBJ2-7; D could derive from TRBD1 or TRBD2 (5 bases each). CDR3 in DNA: TGTGCCAGCAGCTTGGCATGGGTGCTAGGGACCTCCTACGAGCAGTACTTC. Its translation is CASSLAWVLGTSYEQYF.